This T cell receptor (beta chain) was recovered during a study of beta chain features in type 1 diabetes. Only a few counts were recorded for this clone. Germline-derived CDR1 and CDR2 are SGHRS and YFSETQ. V lost 2 bases to trimming and J lost 7 bases; unmatched junction nucleotides: 7. The CDR3 runs to 15 residues. Reverse transcribing all isolated RNA meant expressed TCRB transcripts were sequenced. Profiled with immunoSEQ multiplex PCR; TCRdb holds only in-frame clones, not every one. This sample carries hundreds of thousands of clones, 15% to 19% of them seen once, and the ten largest clones take around 0.095%.

The specimen was naive CD4+ T cells from blood. The sequence came from a man younger than 30 in good health. The chain links TRBV5-1 to TRBJ1-5; 9 nucleotides agree with TRBD1. The CDR3 reads CASSFTPGQGQPQHF. The CDR3 DNA sequence: TGCGCCAGCAGCTTCACCCCGGGACAGGGCCAGCCCCAGCATTTT.